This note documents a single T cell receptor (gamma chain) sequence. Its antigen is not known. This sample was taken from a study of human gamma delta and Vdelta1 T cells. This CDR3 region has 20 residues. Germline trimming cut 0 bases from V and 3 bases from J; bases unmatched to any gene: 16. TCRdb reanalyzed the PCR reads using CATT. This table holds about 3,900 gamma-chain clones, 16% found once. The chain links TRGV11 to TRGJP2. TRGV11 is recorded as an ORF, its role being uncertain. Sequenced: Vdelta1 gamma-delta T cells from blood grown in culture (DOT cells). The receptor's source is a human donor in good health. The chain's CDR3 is CACWIRHESKNRRSDWIKTF. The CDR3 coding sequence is TGTGCCTGCTGGATTAGGCACGAATCGAAGAATCGACGTAGTGATTGGATCAAGACGTTT.